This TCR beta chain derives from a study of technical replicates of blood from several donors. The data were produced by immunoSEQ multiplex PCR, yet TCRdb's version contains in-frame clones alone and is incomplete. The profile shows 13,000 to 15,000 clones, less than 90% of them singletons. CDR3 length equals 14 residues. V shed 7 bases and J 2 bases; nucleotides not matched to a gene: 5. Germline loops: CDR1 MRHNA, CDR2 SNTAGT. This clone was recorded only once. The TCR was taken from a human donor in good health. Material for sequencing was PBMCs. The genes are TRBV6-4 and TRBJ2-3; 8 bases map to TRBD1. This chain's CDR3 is CASTPGQDTDTQYF. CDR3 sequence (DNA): TGTGCCAGCACACCGGGACAGGACACAGATACGCAGTATTTT.